This is a list of T cell receptor beta chains from one sample in a study of blood T cell repertoires in COVID-19. TCRdb keeps only in-frame clones here, not all; method: immunoSEQ multiplex PCR. In the table there are some 250,000 clones, 70% to 85% of which are singletons. The sample comprised peripheral blood. The receptors stem from a woman over 75 with acute or convalescent COVID-19. The CDR3 runs from the conserved cysteine through the conserved F or W. A D gene is named only where the DNA matches it firmly. Not all rows give a size; the values are once, few, many and, for expanded clones, a class.

once	TRBJ2-3	TRBV6-5	TRBD1	CASSSPDRVNTQYF	TGTGCCAGCAGTTCACCGGACAGGGTGAATACGCAGTATTTT
.	TRBJ1-1	TRBV10-1	.	CASRLREAFF	TGCGCCAGCAGGCTCAGAGAAGCTTTCTTT
.	TRBJ1-5	TRBV7-2	TRBD1	CASSPGQGAFQPQHF	TGTGCCAGCAGCCCCGGACAGGGGGCATTTCAGCCCCAGCATTTT
.	TRBJ2-7	TRBV15	.	CATSRGGTSLEQYF	TGTGCCACCAGCAGGGGGGGGACATCCCTCGAGCAGTACTTC
.	TRBJ1-1	TRBV18	.	CASSPRQVMTEAFF	TGTGCCAGCTCACCACGACAGGTCATGACTGAAGCTTTCTTT
.	TRBJ1-2	TRBV7-9	TRBD1	CASSEQGTARDGYTF	TGTGCCAGCAGCGAACAGGGGACCGCTAGGGATGGCTACACCTTC
.	TRBJ2-7	TRBV3-1/TRBV3-2	TRBD2	CASSKANSGGYEQYF	TGTGCCAGCAGTAAGGCGAATAGCGGGGGCTACGAGCAGTACTTC
.	TRBJ2-7	TRBV7-9	TRBD1	CASSIPPGQGLYF	TGTGCCAGCAGTATCCCACCGGGACAGGGTCTGTACTTC
once	TRBJ1-1	TRBV7-8	.	CASSPQGCTEAFF	TGTGCCAGCAGCCCCCAGGGGTGTACTGAAGCTTTCTTT
.	TRBJ1-4	TRBV18	.	CASSPGDGGNEKLFF	TGTGCCAGCTCGCCGGGGGACGGAGGTAATGAAAAACTGTTTTTT
few	TRBJ2-5	TRBV3-1/TRBV3-2	.	CASSQGQRYQETQYF	TGTGCCAGCAGCCAGGGTCAGCGTTACCAAGAGACCCAGTACTTC
many	TRBJ2-5	TRBV3-1/TRBV3-2	.	CASGEPFGTQYF	TGTGCCAGCGGGGAGCCTTTCGGGACCCAGTACTTC
.	TRBJ1-1	TRBV11-3	.	CASSLDSAATEAFF	TGTGCCAGCAGCTTAGATTCCGCGGCCACTGAAGCTTTCTTT
.	TRBJ1-1	TRBV7-9	.	CASSLSGADGNTEAFF	TGTGCCAGCAGCTTAAGTGGGGCTGACGGGAACACTGAAGCTTTCTTT
.	TRBJ1-1	TRBV3-1/TRBV3-2	.	CASQSVEINTEAFF	TGTGCCAGTCAGAGCGTCGAGATAAACACTGAAGCTTTCTTT
.	TRBJ1-1	TRBV19	.	CASCKETPNTEAFF	TGTGCCAGTTGTAAAGAAACACCGAACACTGAAGCTTTCTTT
.	TRBJ2-2	TRBV2	.	CASSPDRPSGELFF	TGTGCCAGCAGTCCGGACAGACCTTCCGGGGAGCTGTTTTTT
few	TRBJ2-2	TRBV4-2	TRBD2	CASSHGTSGSRGELFF	TGTGCCAGCAGCCACGGGACTAGCGGGAGTAGGGGGGAGCTGTTTTTT
.	TRBJ2-4	TRBV6-5	TRBD2	CATTRASGTQNIQYF	TGTGCCACCACTCGAGCTAGCGGGACCCAAAACATTCAGTACTTC
.	TRBJ2-3	TRBV6-4	.	CASRPKASDTDTQYF	TGTGCCAGCAGACCGAAGGCTAGCGACACAGATACGCAGTATTTT
few	TRBJ1-4	TRBV2	TRBD1	CASQGQGVEKLFF	TGTGCCAGCCAAGGACAGGGGGTAGAAAAACTGTTTTTT
.	TRBJ1-4	TRBV5-1	TRBD1	CASRGQGAPNEKLFF	TGCGCCAGCAGGGGACAGGGGGCACCTAATGAAAAACTGTTTTTT